This is a list of T cell receptor beta chains from one sample in a study of CD8+ T cells in alopecia areata. TCRdb keeps only in-frame clones here, not all; method: immunoSEQ multiplex PCR. The table lists approximately 110,000 clones, around three fifths of them singletons. The starting material was CD4+ T cells sorted from blood, obtained at week 24, from a patient treated with tofacitinib. These receptors were obtained from a human donor with alopecia areata. Both conserved end residues are part of each CDR3. Fields, in order: V gene, D gene, clone size, J gene, CDR3 protein, CDR3 DNA. A D gene is named only where the DNA matches it firmly. Size tells how often a clone was seen (once, few, many) or the class of an expanded clone, and some rows leave it out.

>TRBV27|NA|NA|TRBJ1-6
CASRGTFNSPLHF
TGTGCCAGCAGGGGGACATTCAATTCACCCCTCCACTTT
>TRBV29-1|TRBD1|few|TRBJ2-5
CSVWDRSVNEQYF
TGCAGCGTGTGGGACAGGTCCGTTAATGAGCAGTACTTC
>TRBV18|NA|NA|TRBJ1-6
CASSPSRDGNSPLHF
TGTGCCAGCTCACCAAGCCGGGACGGGAATTCACCCCTCCACTTT
>TRBV11-3|TRBD1|NA|TRBJ1-2
CASTDRVQDYTF
TGTGCCAGCACCGACAGGGTTCAGGACTACACCTTC
>TRBV5-1|NA|NA|TRBJ1-2
CASSPAGDDYGYTF
TGCGCCAGCAGCCCGGCCGGGGACGACTATGGCTACACCTTC
>TRBV2|NA|NA|TRBJ2-7
CASSGTDYEQYF
TGTGCCAGCAGTGGGACAGACTACGAGCAGTACTTC
>TRBV4-3|NA|NA|TRBJ1-1
CASSQEALDTEAFF
TGCGCCAGCAGCCAAGAGGCGCTGGACACTGAAGCTTTCTTT
>TRBV23-1|NA|NA|TRBJ2-7
CASSSGVHEQYF
TGCGCCAGCAGTTCAGGGGTACACGAGCAGTACTTC
>TRBV5-1|TRBD1|NA|TRBJ1-1
CASIQGTGMNTEAFF
TGCGCCAGCATCCAAGGGACAGGGATGAACACTGAAGCTTTCTTT
>TRBV10-2|NA|NA|TRBJ2-5
CASSEEARETQYF
TGCGCCAGCAGTGAGGAGGCCAGGGAGACCCAGTACTTC
>TRBV27|TRBD2|NA|TRBJ2-1
CASSPLRTSSYNEQFF
TGTGCCAGCAGTCCCCTGAGGACTAGCTCCTACAATGAGCAGTTCTTC
>TRBV7-9|NA|once|TRBJ1-5
CASSLDGNQPQHF
TGTGCCAGCAGCTTGGACGGCAATCAGCCCCAGCATTTT
>TRBV30|NA|NA|TRBJ1-1
CAWSTTEAFF
TGTGCCTGGAGTACCACTGAAGCTTTCTTT
>TRBV11-3|NA|once|TRBJ2-5
CASSSFAAQETQYF
TGTGCCAGCAGCTCCTTTGCGGCCCAAGAGACCCAGTACTTC
>TRBV27|TRBD1|NA|TRBJ2-7
CASRQGYEQYF
TGTGCCAGTCGACAGGGCTACGAGCAGTACTTC
>TRBV5-1|NA|NA|TRBJ2-7
CASSLAGQESYEQYF
TGCGCCAGCAGCTTGGCCGGGCAGGAATCCTACGAGCAGTACTTC
>TRBV18|NA|many|TRBJ2-2
CASSPEAGELFF
TGTGCCAGCTCACCGGAGGCCGGGGAGCTGTTTTTT
>TRBV30|TRBD1|NA|TRBJ2-1
CAWSALGQGGDEQFF
TGTGCCTGGAGTGCGTTGGGACAGGGGGGGGATGAGCAGTTCTTC